This record concerns one TCR beta chain sequence. This CDR3 has 16 amino acids. V lost 5 bases and J lost 8, with 22 bases in between. CDR1 and CDR2 from the germline V gene are SGHTA and FQGTGA. The data were taken from a study of blood T cell repertoires in COVID-19. Study-wide background: The United States, Italy and Spain supplied acute and convalescent COVID-19 samples. Sample material is recorded as cDNA or gDNA derived from T cells, B-cell-depleted T cells, or PBMCs.

In the original workflow: Quantification of nucleated cells was approximated via reference gene primer amplification. Using immunoSEQ multiplex PCR, the repertoire was profiled, and TCRdb retains in-frame clones only, with some absent. V, J and clone size reflect that table, while D and trimming were determined from the DNA. The data hold approximately 140,000 clones, with 65% to 80% observed a single time. Sequenced material: peripheral blood. The chain carries TRBV7-3 and TRBJ2-1; D possibly corresponds to TRBD2 (9 bases). This TCR came from a man aged 55 to 70 with acute or convalescent COVID-19. The CDR3 spells CASSLRGREGGHEQFF. CDR3 sequence (DNA): TGTGCCAGCAGCCTCAGGGGGCGGGAGGGCGGACATGAGCAGTTCTTC.